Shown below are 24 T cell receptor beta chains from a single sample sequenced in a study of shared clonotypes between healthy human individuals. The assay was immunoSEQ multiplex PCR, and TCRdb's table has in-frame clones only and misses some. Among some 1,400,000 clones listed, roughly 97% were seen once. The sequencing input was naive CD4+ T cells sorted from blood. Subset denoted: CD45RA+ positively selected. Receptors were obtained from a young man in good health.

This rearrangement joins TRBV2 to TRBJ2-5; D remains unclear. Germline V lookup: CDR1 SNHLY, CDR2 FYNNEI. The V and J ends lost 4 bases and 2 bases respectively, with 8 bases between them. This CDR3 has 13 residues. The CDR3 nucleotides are TGTGCCAGCAGTGGAGAAAGGCAAGAGACCCAGTACTTC. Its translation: CASSGERQETQYF.

CDR3 nucleotides: TGTGCCAGCAGCTTGGGAGGGGTTACTAATGAAAAACTGTTTTTT. Its translation is CASSLGGVTNEKLFF. The V call is TRBV5-4, the J call TRBJ1-4; D is possibly TRBD1 (5 bases). Germline-derived CDR1 and CDR2 are SGHNT and YYREEE (reference sequence). This CDR3 region has 15 residues. V lost 0 bases and J 2 bases, leaving 8 bases between the germline ends.

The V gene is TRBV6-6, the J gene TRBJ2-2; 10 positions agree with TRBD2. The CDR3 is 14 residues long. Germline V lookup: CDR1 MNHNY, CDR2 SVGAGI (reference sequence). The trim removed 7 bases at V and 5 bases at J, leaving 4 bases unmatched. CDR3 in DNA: TGTGCCAGCACCCAAGCGGGAGGGACCGGGGAGCTGTTTTTT. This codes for CASTQAGGTGELFF.

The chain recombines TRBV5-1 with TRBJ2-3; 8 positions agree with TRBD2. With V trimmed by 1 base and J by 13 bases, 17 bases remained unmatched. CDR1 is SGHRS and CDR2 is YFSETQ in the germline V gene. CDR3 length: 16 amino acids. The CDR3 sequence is CASSLITGGVHNGKYF. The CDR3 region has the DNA TGCGCCAGCAGCTTGATAACGGGAGGGGTCCACAACGGGAAGTATTTT.

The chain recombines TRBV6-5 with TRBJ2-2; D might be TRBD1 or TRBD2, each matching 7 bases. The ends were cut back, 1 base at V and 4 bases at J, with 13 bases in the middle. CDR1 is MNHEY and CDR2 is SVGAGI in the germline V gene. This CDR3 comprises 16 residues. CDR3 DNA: TGTGCCAGCAGTTACTTTCCAGGGGGGGGCACCGGGGAGCTGTTTTTT. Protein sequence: CASSYFPGGGTGELFF.

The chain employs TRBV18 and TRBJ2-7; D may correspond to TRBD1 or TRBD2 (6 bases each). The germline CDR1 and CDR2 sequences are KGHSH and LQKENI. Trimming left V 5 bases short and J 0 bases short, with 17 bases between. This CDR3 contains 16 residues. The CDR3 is CASSREAGELSYEQYF. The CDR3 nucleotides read TGTGCCAGCTCAAGGGAGGCAGGGGAACTCTCCTACGAGCAGTACTTC.

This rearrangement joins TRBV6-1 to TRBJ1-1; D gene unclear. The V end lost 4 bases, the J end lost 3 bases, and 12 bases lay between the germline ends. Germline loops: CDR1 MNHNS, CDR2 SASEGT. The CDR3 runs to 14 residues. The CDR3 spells CASSAVASDTEAFF. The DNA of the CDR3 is TGTGCCAGCAGTGCCGTGGCAAGTGACACTGAAGCTTTCTTT.

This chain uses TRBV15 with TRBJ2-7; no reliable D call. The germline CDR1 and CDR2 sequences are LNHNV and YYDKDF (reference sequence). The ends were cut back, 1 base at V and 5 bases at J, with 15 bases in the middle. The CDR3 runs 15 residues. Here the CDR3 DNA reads TGTGCCACCAGCAGAGTGCGCCAGGTCTTGGACGAGCAGTACTTC. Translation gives CATSRVRQVLDEQYF.

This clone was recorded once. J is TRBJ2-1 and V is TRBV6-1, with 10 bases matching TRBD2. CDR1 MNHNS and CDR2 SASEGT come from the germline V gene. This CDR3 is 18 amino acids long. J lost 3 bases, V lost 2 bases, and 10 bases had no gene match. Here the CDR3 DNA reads TGTGCCAGCAGTGAATGGGTCCCGCGACTAGCGGGCTACAATGAGCAGTTCTTC. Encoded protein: CASSEWVPRLAGYNEQFF.

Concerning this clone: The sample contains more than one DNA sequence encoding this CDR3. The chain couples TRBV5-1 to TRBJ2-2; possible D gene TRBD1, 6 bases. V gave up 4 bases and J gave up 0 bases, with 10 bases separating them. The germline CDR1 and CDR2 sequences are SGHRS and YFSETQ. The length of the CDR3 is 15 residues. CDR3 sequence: CASSPDRPNTGELFF. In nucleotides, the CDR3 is TGCGCCAGCAGCCCCGACAGGCCGAACACCGGGGAGCTGTTTTTT.

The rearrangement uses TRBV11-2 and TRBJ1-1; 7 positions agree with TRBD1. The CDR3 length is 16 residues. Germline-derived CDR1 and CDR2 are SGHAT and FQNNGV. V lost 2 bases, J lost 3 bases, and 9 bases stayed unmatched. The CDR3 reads CASSLRGLWGHTEAFF. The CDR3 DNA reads TGTGCCAGCAGCTTAAGGGGGCTTTGGGGGCACACTGAAGCTTTCTTT.

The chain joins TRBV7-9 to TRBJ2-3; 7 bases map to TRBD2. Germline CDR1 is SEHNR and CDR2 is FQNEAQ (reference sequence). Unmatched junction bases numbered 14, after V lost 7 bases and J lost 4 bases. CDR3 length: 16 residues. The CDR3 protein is CASTYIRDYPPDTQYF. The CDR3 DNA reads TGTGCCAGCACCTATATTCGGGACTACCCGCCAGATACGCAGTATTTT.

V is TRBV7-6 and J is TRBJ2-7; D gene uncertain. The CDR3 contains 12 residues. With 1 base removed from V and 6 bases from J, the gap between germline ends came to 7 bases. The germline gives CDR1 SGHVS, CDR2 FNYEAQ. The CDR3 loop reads CASSLESREQYF. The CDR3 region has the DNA TGTGCCAGCAGCTTAGAGTCTCGCGAGCAGTACTTC.

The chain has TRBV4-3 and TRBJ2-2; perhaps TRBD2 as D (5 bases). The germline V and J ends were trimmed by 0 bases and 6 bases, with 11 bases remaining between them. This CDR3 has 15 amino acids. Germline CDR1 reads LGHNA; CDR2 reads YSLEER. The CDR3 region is CASSQDALVPGELFF. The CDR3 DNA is TGCGCCAGCAGCCAAGATGCACTAGTTCCCGGGGAGCTGTTTTTT.

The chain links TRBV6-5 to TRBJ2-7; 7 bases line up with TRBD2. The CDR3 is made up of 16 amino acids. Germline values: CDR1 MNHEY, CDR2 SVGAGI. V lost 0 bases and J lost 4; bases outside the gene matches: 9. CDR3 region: CASSYSRGGPLYEQYF. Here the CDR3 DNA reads TGTGCCAGCAGTTACTCTCGGGGAGGGCCTTTATACGAGCAGTACTTC.

DNA of the CDR3: TGTGCCAGCAGCCCCGCGGGGCGATCTATGGCCCAGCATTTT. Amino acids: CASSPAGRSMAQHF. The chain has TRBV6-6 and TRBJ1-5, with D perhaps matching TRBD1 (5 bases). The V gene lost 6 bases and the J gene lost 11 bases, with 20 bases spanning the gap. There are 14 residues in the CDR3. Germline-derived CDR1 and CDR2 are MNHNY and SVGAGI (reference sequence).

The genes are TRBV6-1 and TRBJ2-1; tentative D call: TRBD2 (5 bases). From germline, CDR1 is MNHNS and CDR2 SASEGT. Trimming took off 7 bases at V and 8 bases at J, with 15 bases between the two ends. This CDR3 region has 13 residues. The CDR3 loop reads CASTEAGSDEQFF. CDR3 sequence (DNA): TGTGCCAGCACCGAGGCAGGTAGCGATGAGCAGTTCTTC.

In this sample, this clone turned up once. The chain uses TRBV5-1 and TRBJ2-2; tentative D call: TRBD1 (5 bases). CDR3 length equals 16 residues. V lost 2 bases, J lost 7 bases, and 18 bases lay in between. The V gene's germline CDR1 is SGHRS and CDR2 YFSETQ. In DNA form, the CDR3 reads TGCGCCAGCAGCTTCTGGCTGGGGCAGGGAATCGGGGAGCTGTTTTTT. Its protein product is CASSFWLGQGIGELFF.

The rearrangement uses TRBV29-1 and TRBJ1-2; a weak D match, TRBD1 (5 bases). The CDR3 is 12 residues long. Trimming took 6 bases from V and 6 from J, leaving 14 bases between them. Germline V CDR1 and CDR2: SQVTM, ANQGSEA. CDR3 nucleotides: TGCAGCGTCATGACAGAGAACGATGGCTACACCTTC. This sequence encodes CSVMTENDGYTF.

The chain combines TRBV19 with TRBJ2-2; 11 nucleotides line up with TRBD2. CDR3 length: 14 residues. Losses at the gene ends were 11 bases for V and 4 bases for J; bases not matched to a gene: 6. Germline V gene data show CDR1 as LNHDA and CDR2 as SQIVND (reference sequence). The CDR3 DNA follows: TGTGCCGGGGAGGGGACTAGCGGCACCGGGGAGCTGTTTTTT. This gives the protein CAGEGTSGTGELFF.

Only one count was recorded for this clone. CDR3 coding DNA: TGCGCCAGCAGCTCGGGGACAGGGACCTTCGGTGGAAACACCATATATTTT. Its translation is CASSSGTGTFGGNTIYF. The chain combines TRBV5-1 with TRBJ1-3; 9 bases fit TRBD1. The trim removed 3 bases at V and 3 bases at J, leaving 10 bases unmatched. The CDR3 runs 17 residues. The germline gives CDR1 SGHRS, CDR2 YFSETQ. The entire variable domain, with the rest obtained from reference TRBV5-1 and TRBJ1-3, is as follows: KAGVTQTPRYLIKTRGQQVTLSCSPISGHRSVSWYQQTPGQGLQFLFEYFSETQRNKGNFPGRFSGRQFSNSRSEMNVSTLELGDSALYLCASSSGTGTFGGNTIYFGEGSWLTVV.

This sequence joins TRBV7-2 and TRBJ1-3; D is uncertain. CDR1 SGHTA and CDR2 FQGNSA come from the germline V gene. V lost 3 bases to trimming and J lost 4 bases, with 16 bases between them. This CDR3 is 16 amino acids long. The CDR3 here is CASSFPALGKGNTIYF. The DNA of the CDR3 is TGTGCCAGCAGCTTTCCTGCCTTGGGGAAAGGAAACACCATATATTTT.

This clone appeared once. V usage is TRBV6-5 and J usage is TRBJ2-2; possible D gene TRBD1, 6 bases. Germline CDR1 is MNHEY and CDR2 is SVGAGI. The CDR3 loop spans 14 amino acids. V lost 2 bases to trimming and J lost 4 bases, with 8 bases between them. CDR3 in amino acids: CASSYRDITGELFF. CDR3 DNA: TGTGCCAGCAGTTACAGGGACATCACCGGGGAGCTGTTTTTT.

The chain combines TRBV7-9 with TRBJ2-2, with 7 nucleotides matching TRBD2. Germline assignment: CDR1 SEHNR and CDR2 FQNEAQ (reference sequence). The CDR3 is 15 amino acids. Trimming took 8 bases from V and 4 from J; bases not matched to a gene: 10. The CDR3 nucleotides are TGTGCCAGCCGTCGGACTAGAGTAAGCACCGGGGAGCTGTTTTTT. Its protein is CASRRTRVSTGELFF.